This T cell receptor beta chain was sequenced during a study of blood T cell repertoires in COVID-19. Study in general: Collection of acute and convalescent COVID-19 samples took place in the United States, Italy and Spain. From T cells, B-cell-depleted T cells, or PBMCs came the material, which was cDNA or gDNA.

In the original workflow: From reference gene primer amplification, estimates of nucleated cell counts were derived. Only in-frame clones appear in the TCRdb table, and some are missing; sequencing was by immunoSEQ multiplex PCR. V and J calls and clone size follow that table, whereas D and trimming were derived from the DNA. The data contain some 150,000 clones, roughly 86% of them singletons. The CDR3 is made up of 14 amino acids. The ends were cut back, 7 bases at V and 0 bases at J, with 10 bases in the middle. Germline CDR1 and CDR2: MNHEY and SVGAGI. The receptor was isolated from a woman between 45 and 65 years old with acute or convalescent COVID-19. The chain recombines TRBV6-5 with TRBJ1-5; a weak D match, TRBD1 (5 bases). Sequenced sample: peripheral blood. The CDR3 bases are TGTGCCAGCATTAGGGGTTATAGCAATCAGCCCCAGCATTTT. Amino acid sequence: CASIRGYSNQPQHF.